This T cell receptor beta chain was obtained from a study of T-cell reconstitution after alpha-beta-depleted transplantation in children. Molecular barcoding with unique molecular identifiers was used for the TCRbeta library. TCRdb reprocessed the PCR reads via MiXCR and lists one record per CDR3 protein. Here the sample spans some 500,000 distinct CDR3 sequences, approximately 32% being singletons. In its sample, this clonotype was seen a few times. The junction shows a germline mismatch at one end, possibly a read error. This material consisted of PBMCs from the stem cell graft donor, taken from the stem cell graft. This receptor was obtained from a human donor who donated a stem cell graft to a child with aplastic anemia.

In DNA, the CDR3 is TGTGCCAGTTGGGGGGAGATCGGGACTGACAGGCGTAAGGTCTTC. Translated, it gives CASWGEIGTDRRKVF. The chain has TRBV27 and TRBJ2-1; D possibly uses TRBD1 or TRBD2 (6 bases each). Germline lookup yields CDR1 MNHEY and CDR2 SMNVEV (reference sequence). The CDR3 consists of 15 residues.